A selection of T cell receptor beta chains follows, all from one sample in a study of T cells after yellow fever vaccination. TCRdb independently ran MiXCR on the 5' RACE reads; one entry per CDR3 protein. The sample includes hundreds of thousands of distinct CDR3 sequences, approximately 12% of them seen just once. The specimen was CD4+ T cells sorted from PBMCs, collected 15 days after the yellow fever booster vaccination. The receptor set was obtained from a man younger than 30 who received the YFV17D yellow fever vaccine. CDR3s include the opening cysteine and the closing phenylalanine or tryptophan. The order of the fields is CDR3 length, J gene, D gene, clone size, V gene, CDR3 protein, CDR3 DNA. D genes are given only for firm matches. Expanded clones get a size class; other rows say once, few or many, or leave the size out.

13 | TRBJ2-5 | NA | NA | TRBV6-6 | CASRREARATQYF | TGTGCCAGCAGAAGGGAGGCCCGGGCGACCCAGTACTTC
14 | TRBJ2-2 | NA | few | TRBV7-2 | CASSSRLGDGELFF | TGTGCCAGCAGCTCCCGATTGGGGGACGGGGAGCTGTTTTTT
13 | TRBJ2-1 | NA | few | TRBV11-1 | CASSLVGVDEQFF | TGTGCCAGCAGCTTAGTAGGGGTGGATGAGCAGTTCTTC
14 | TRBJ1-6 | TRBD1 | few | TRBV9 | CASSLDRGDSPLHF | TGTGCCAGCAGTCTCGACAGGGGGGATTCACCCCTCCACTTT
16 | TRBJ2-2 | TRBD2 | NA | TRBV5-6 | CASSRWTSGGAGELFF | TGTGCCAGCAGCCGATGGACTAGCGGGGGGGCAGGGGAGCTGTTTTTT
13 | TRBJ1-5 | TRBD1 | NA | TRBV20-1 | CSPSADRGQPEHF | TGCAGTCCTAGTGCGGACAGGGGACAGCCCGAGCATTTT
16 | TRBJ2-5 | TRBD2 | many | TRBV12-3/TRBV12-4 | CASSLVPSGYQETQYF | TGTGCCAGCAGTTTAGTTCCTAGCGGATACCAAGAGACCCAGTACTTC
18 | TRBJ2-1 | NA | few | TRBV5-1 | CASRLPGGTADRRNEQFF | TGCGCCAGCCGCCTGCCGGGAGGGACAGCCGATAGGAGGAATGAGCAGTTCTTC
15 | TRBJ1-5 | NA | NA | TRBV6-2/TRBV6-3 | CASRIGLGRNQPQHF | TGTGCCAGCAGGATCGGACTCGGTCGCAATCAGCCCCAGCATTTT
13 | TRBJ1-5 | NA | NA | TRBV11-1 | CASSLELDQPQHF | TGTGCCAGCAGCTTAGAACTGGATCAGCCCCAGCATTTT
15 | TRBJ2-2 | NA | NA | TRBV12-3/TRBV12-4 | CASSRDGSNTGELFF | TGTGCCAGCAGTCGGGACGGTTCGAACACCGGGGAGCTGTTTTTT
14 | TRBJ1-2 | TRBD1 | few | TRBV6-1 | CASRRGQGIYGYTF | TGTGCCAGCAGGAGAGGACAGGGAATCTATGGCTACACCTTC
12 | TRBJ1-4 | NA | many | TRBV7-9 | CAYDLSQSTLFF | TGTGCCTACGACTTATCGCAGTCTACACTGTTTTTT
14 | TRBJ2-5 | NA | NA | TRBV7-2 | CASSLGSGVGTQYF | TGTGCCAGCAGCTTAGGTTCGGGGGTCGGGACCCAGTACTTC
14 | TRBJ1-1 | NA | NA | TRBV9 | CASSVDLGNTEAFF | TGTGCCAGCAGCGTAGATCTGGGCAACACTGAAGCTTTCTTT
13 | TRBJ2-7 | NA | few | TRBV7-2 | CASSPGTPYEQYF | TGTGCCAGCAGCCCAGGGACACCGTACGAGCAGTACTTC
15 | TRBJ1-5 | NA | NA | TRBV7-2 | CASSWEGNRNQPQHF | TGTGCCAGCAGCTGGGAGGGGAACCGGAATCAGCCCCAGCATTTT
13 | TRBJ1-6 | NA | many | TRBV2 | CASSGDTYSPLHF | TGTGCCAGCAGTGGGGACACATATTCACCCCTCCACTTT
15 | TRBJ2-7 | TRBD1 | few | TRBV30 | CAGYRDRVLSYEQYF | TGTGCCGGGTACCGGGACAGGGTCCTCTCCTACGAGCAGTACTTC
14 | TRBJ1-2 | NA | NA | TRBV6-2/TRBV6-3 | CASTQGLRLGGYTF | TGTGCCAGCACCCAAGGCCTGAGATTGGGTGGCTACACCTTC
14 | TRBJ2-3 | NA | NA | TRBV6-2/TRBV6-3 | CASSWGTPVITQYF | TGTGCCAGCAGTTGGGGTACACCGGTGATCACGCAGTATTTT
13 | TRBJ1-1 | NA | few | TRBV29-1 | CSVGPLMNTEAFF | TGCAGCGTTGGTCCGTTGATGAACACTGAAGCTTTCTTT